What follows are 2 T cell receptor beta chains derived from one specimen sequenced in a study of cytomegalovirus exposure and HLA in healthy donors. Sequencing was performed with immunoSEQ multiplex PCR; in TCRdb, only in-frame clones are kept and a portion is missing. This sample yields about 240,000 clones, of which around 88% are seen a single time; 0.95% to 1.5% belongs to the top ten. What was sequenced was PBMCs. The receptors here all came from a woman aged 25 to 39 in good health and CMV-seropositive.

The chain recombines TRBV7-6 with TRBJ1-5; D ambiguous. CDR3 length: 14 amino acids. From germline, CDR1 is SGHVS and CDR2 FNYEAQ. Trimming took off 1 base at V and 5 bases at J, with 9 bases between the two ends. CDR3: CASSLVAGDQPQHF. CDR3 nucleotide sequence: TGTGCCAGCAGCTTAGTCGCGGGAGATCAGCCCCAGCATTTT. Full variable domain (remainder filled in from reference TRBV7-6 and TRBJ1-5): GAGVSQSPRYKVTKRGQDVALRCDPISGHVSLYWYRQALGQGPEFLTYFNYEAQQDKSGLPNDRFSAERPEGSISTLTIQRTEQRDSAMYRCASSLVAGDQPQHFGDGTRLSIL.

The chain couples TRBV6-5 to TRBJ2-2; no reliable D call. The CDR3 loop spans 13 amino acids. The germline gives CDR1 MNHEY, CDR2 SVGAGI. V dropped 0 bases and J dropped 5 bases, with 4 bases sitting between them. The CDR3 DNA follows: TGTGCCAGCAGTTACTCTATGACCGGGGAGCTGTTTTTT. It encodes CASSYSMTGELFF.